This T cell receptor beta chain stems from a study of T cells after yellow fever vaccination. Study conclusions and caveats: Contamination by abundant bulk-population clonotypes could be present in FACS-sorted repertoires. In post-booster samples, most primary-vaccination clones reappeared (about 96% CD4, 70% to 90% CD8).

CDR1 is SEHNR and CDR2 is FQNEAQ in the germline V gene (reference sequence). There are 15 residues in the CDR3. The J segment lost 5 bases and the V segment lost 3 bases, leaving 5 bases of the junction unmatched. The study made its TCR cDNA through 5'RACE template switching. That step introduced a universal primer site along with UMIs. Each CDR3 protein is one row after TCRdb ran MiXCR on the 5' RACE reads. The data contain 140,000 to 150,000 distinct CDR3 sequences, about 6.2% of them seen just once; the ten biggest clones take up more than 0.6%. Ten or more counts support this clonotype. Its antigen is currently unknown.

Sequencing used CD4+ T cells sorted from PBMCs, obtained 10 days after the yellow fever booster vaccination. The chain is built from TRBV7-9 and TRBJ2-3; TRBD2 matches at 10 bases. This sequence was found in a man aged 30-40 years who received the YFV17D yellow fever vaccine. CDR3 protein: CASSFLAGERDTQYF. As DNA, the CDR3 is TGTGCCAGCAGCTTTCTAGCGGGAGAAAGAGATACGCAGTATTTT.